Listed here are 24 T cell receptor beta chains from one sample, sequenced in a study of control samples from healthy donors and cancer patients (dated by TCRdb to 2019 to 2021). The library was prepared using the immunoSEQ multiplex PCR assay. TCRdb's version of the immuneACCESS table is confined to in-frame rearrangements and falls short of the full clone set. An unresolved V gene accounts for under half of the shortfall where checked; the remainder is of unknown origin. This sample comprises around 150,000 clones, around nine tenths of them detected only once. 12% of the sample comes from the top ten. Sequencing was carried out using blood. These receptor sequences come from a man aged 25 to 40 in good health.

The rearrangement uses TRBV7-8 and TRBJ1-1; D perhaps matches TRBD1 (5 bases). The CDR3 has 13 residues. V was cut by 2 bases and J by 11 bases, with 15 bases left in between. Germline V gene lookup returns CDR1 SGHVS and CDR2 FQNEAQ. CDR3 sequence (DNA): TGTGCCAGCAGCTTAAATCCTGGGACTGGGGCTTTCTTT. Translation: CASSLNPGTGAFF.

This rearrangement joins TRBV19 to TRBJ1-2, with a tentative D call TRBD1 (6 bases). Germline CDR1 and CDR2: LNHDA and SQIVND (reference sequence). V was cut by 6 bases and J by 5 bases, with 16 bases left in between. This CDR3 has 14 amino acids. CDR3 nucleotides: TGTGCCAGTAGAGATAAGGCAGGGGCTTATGGCTACACCTTC. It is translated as CASRDKAGAYGYTF.

CDR3 sequence: CASSGPLSSYNSPLHF. The DNA of the CDR3 is TGTGCCAGCAGCGGGCCGCTGAGCTCCTATAATTCACCCCTCCACTTT. The chain is built from TRBV9 and TRBJ1-6; no clear D gene. Trimming cost V 3 bases and J 0 bases, with 10 bases left between them. The germline CDR1 and CDR2 sequences are SGDLS and YYNGEE. The CDR3 is 16 residues long. The complete variable domain, with remaining parts taken from reference TRBV9 and TRBJ1-6, reads DSGVTQTPKHLITATGQRVTLRCSPRSGDLSVYWYQQSLDQGLQFLIQYYNGEERAKGNILERFSAQQFPDLHSELNLSSLELGDSALYFCASSGPLSSYNSPLHFGNGTRLTVT.

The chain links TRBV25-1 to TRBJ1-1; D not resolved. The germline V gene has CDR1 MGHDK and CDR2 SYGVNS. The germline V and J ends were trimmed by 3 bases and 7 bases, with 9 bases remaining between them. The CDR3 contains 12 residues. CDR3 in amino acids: CASSEKGLEAFF. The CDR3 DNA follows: TGTGCCAGCAGTGAGAAAGGACTTGAAGCTTTCTTT.

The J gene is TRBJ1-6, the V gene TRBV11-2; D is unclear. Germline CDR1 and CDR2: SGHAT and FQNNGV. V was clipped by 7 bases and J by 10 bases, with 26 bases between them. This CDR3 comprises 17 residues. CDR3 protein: CASTQRAGNGENSPLHF. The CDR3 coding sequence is TGTGCCAGCACCCAGCGGGCCGGAAATGGGGAAAACTCACCCCTCCACTTT.

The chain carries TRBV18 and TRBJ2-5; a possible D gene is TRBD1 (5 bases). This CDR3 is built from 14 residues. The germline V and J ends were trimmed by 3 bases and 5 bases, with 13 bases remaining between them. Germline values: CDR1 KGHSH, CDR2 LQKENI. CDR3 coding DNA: TGTGCCAGCTCACCGATTATCAGACAGGAGACCCAGTACTTC. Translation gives CASSPIIRQETQYF.

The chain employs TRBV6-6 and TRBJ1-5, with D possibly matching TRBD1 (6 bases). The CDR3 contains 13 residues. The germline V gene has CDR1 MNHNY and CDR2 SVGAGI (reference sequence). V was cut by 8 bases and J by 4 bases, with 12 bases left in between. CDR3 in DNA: TGTGCCAGCGAGGTGGGGGCGAATCAGCCCCAGCATTTT. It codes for CASEVGANQPQHF.

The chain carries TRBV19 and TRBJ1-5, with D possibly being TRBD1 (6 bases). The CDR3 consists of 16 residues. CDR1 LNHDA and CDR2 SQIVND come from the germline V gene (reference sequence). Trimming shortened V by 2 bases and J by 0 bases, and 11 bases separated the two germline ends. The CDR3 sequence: CASSIQGQSSNQPQHF. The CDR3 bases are TGTGCCAGTAGTATACAGGGACAATCTAGCAATCAGCCCCAGCATTTT.

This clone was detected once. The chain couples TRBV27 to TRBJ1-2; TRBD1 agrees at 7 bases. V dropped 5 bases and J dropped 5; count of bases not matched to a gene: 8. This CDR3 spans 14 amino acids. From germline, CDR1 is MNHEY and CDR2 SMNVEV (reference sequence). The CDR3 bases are TGTGCCAGCAGTCGGTGGGGGACAGAGTATGGCTACACCTTC. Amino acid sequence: CASSRWGTEYGYTF.

CDR3: CASSYRGANVLTF. The CDR3 nucleotides are TGTGCCAGCAGTTATCGTGGGGCCAACGTCCTGACTTTC. This chain connects TRBV6-6 to TRBJ2-6, with unresolved D. Trimming stripped 3 bases from V and 3 bases from J, with 3 bases between. CDR3 length: 13 amino acids. Germline loops: CDR1 MNHNY, CDR2 SVGAGI (reference sequence).

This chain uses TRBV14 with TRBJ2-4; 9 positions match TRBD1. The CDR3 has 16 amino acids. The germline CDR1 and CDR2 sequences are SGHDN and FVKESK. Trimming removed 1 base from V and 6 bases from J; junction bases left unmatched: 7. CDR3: CASSQGRRGQGNIQYF. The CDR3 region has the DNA TGTGCCAGCAGCCAAGGCCGCAGGGGACAGGGAAACATTCAGTACTTC.

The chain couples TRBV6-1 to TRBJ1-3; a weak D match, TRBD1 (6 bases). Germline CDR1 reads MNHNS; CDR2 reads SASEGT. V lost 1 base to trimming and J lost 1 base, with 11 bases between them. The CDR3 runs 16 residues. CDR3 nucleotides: TGTGCCAGCAGTGAAGGCAGGGGTCCGTCTGGAAACACCATATATTTT. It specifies CASSEGRGPSGNTIYF.

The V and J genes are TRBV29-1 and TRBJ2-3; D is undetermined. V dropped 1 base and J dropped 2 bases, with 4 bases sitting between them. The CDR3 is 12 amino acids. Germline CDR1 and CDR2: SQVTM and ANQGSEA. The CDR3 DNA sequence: TGCAGCGTTGAAGTAGACACAGATACGCAGTATTTT. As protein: CSVEVDTDTQYF.

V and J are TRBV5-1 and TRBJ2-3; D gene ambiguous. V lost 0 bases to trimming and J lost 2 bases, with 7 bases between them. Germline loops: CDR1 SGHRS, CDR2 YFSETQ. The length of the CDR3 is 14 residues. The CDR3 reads CASSLGRLTDTQYF. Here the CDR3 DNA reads TGCGCCAGCAGCTTGGGAAGACTCACAGATACGCAGTATTTT.

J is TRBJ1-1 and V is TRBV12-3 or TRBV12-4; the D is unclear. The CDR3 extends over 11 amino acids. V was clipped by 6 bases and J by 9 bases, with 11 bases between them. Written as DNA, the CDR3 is TGTGCCAGCAGCCCGGGTCAACAAGCTTTCTTT. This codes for CASSPGQQAFF.

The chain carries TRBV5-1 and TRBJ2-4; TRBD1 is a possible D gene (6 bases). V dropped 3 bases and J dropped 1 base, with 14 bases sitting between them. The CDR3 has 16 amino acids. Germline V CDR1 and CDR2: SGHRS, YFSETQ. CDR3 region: CASSSGHELAKNIQYF. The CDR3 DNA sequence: TGCGCCAGCAGCTCGGGACACGAATTGGCCAAAAACATTCAGTACTTC.

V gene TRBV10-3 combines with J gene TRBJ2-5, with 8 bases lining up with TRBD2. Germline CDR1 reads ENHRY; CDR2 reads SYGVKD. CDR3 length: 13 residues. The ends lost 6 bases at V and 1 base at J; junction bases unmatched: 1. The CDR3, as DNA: TGTGCCATCAGCGGGAGGGCCCAAGAGACCCAGTACTTC. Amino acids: CAISGRAQETQYF.

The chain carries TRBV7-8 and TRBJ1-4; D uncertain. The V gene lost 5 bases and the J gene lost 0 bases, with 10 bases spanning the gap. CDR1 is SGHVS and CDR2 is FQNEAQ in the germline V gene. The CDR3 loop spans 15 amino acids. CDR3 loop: CASSPRVATNEKLFF. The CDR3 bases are TGTGCCAGCAGCCCTCGTGTTGCAACTAATGAAAAACTGTTTTTT.

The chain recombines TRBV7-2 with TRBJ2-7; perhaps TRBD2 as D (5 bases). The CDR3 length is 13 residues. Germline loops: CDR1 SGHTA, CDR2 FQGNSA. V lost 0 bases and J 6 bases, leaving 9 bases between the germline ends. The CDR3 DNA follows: TGTGCCAGCAGCTTAGCGGGTCGGGGCGAGCAGTACTTC. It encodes CASSLAGRGEQYF.

The CDR3 DNA follows: TGTGCCACCTTTTCCGGGTGGACTTCACCCCTCCACTTT. Translating it yields CATFSGWTSPLHF. The chain links TRBV6-5 to TRBJ1-6; no firm D call. Germline-derived CDR1 and CDR2 are MNHEY and SVGAGI. The length of the CDR3 is 13 residues. The V gene lost 10 bases and the J gene lost 9 bases, with 16 bases spanning the gap.

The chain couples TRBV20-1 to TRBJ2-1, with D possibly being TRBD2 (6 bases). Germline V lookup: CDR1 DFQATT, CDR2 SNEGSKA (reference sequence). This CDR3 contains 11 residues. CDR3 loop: CSGGHYNEQFF. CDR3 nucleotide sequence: TGCTCTGGAGGGCATTACAATGAGCAGTTCTTC.

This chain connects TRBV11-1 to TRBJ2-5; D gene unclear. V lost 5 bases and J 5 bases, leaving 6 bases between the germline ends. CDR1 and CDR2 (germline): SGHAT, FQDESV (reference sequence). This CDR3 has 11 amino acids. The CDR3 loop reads CASSVRETQYF. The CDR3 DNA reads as TGTGCCAGCAGCGTGCGGGAGACCCAGTACTTC.

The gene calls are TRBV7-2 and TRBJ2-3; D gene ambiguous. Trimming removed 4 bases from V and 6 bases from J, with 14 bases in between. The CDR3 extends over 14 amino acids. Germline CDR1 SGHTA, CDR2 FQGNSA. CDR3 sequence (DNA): TGTGCCAGCAGCTCTCAATCCCTCCAGGATACGCAGTATTTT. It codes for CASSSQSLQDTQYF.

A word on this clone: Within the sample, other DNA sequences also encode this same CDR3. The CDR3 sequence: CATSRVNTEAFF. The CDR3 DNA reads as TGTGCCACCAGCAGAGTCAACACTGAAGCTTTCTTT. The chain is built from TRBV15 and TRBJ1-1, with D unresolved. Germline-derived CDR1 and CDR2 are LNHNV and YYDKDF (reference sequence). The germline V and J ends were trimmed by 1 base and 2 bases, with 2 bases remaining between them. The length of the CDR3 is 12 residues.